This T cell receptor (beta chain) was sequenced in a study of blood T cell repertoires in COVID-19 (dated by TCRdb to 2019 to 2021). General notes on the study: Samples from collaborators originated in the United States, Italy and Spain and spanned both the acute and convalescent phases of COVID-19. The material from the prospective study consisted of cDNA or gDNA derived from T cells, B-cell-depleted T cells, or PBMCs. The dataset comprised deeply sampled blood TCRbeta repertoires from subjects exposed to, actively infected with, or recovered from COVID-19. The repertoires were released in a freely available public database meant as a resource for research on the immune response to SARS-CoV-2. Samples were obtained from the ongoing ImmuneRACE study (first 160 participants) and from over 1,000 subjects provided by 6 global collaborators. The sample metadata nearly always contained a de-identified subject ID, COVID-19 status, age in years and sex. Where available, HLA class I and class II types were obtained from metadata supplied by the sample provider rather than from assay-based typing. Study-wide conclusions, independent of this receptor: The amount of clinical and demographic metadata varied by source and participant and was provided uncurated.

As to this clone: No cognate antigen has been identified for it. No much larger clonotype is one base removed from it; base qualities were not supplied.

Participants in the prospective study were enrolled through a virtual design, were aged about 18 to 90 years, and lived in 20 to 30 United States geographic areas. To assign participants to cohorts, the prospective study relied on clinical history that participants themselves reported in a screening survey and a study questionnaire. For ImmuneRACE Cohort 3, a participant was defined as recovered based on two consecutive negative NP/OP PCR tests, clearance by a healthcare professional, or resolution of symptoms. In the prospective study, mobile phlebotomists collected whole blood, serum and a nasopharyngeal or oropharyngeal swab from each participant. Participants in the prospective study had the option to provide additional blood draws and questionnaires over a roughly 2-month period. Prospective study blood samples were shipped either frozen or at room temperature before DNA extraction. The CDR3, cysteine through phenylalanine, is 15 amino acids long. Just the 45-base CDR3 DNA is kept, in frame starting at base 1. V lost 4 bases and J lost 0 bases; the stretch between them is 12 bases long. Based on the germline V gene, the CDR1 and CDR2 sequences are MNHEY and SVGAGI.

TCRbeta CDR3 regions were amplified from genomic DNA using the immunoSEQ Assay, a bias-controlled multiplex PCR. Per the authors' processing: Nucleated cell counts per sample were estimated from amplification of reference gene primers within the assay. To quantify the absolute abundance of each unique TCRbeta CDR3 rearrangement, sequence reads were collapsed and filtered. For each sample, productive Simpson clonality was calculated as the square root of Simpson's diversity index across productive rearrangements. The table comes from immuneACCESS by way of TCRdb, which keeps in-frame sequences with V and J called. Part of the clones is missing from these tables; in studies checked, under half for an unresolved V gene and the rest for unknown reasons. Clonal size and the V and J genes are those of that table, whereas D and trimming came from the DNA. In all, the sample holds 150,000 or so clones, and roughly 88% of those were seen once. Jointly, the top ten make up around 4.5% of the sample.

The sample consisted of PBMCs or T cells enriched from blood (not recorded which). The chain is made from TRBV6-5 and TRBJ1-1, with an unclear D gene assignment. The clonotype was recovered from a man aged 45 to 65 who had recovered from COVID-19. The DNA reads as follows: TGTGCCAGCAGTTTCTACGGCAGGTTGAACACTGAAGCTTTCTTT. Its amino acids are CASSFYGRLNTEAFF.